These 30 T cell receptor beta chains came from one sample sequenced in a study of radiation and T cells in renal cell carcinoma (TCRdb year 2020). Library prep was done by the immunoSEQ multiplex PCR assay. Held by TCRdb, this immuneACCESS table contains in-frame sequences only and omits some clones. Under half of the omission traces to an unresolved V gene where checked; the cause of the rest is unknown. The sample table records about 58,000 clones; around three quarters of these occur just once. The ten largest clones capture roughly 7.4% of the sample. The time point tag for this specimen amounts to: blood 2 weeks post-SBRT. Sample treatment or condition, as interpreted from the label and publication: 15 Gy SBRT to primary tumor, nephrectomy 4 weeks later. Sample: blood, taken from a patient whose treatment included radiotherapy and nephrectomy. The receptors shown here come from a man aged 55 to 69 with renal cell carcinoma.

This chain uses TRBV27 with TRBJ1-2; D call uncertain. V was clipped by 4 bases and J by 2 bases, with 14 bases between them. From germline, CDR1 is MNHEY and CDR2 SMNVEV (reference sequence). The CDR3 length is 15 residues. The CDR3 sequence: CASSYRGRMNYGYTF. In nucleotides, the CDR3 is TGTGCCAGCAGTTACCGCGGGAGGATGAACTATGGCTACACCTTC.

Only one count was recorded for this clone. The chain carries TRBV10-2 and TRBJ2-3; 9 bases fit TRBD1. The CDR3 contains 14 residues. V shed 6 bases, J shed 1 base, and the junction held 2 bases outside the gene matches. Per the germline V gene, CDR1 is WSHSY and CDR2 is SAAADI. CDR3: CASRGTGRTDTQYF. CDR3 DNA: TGCGCCAGCAGAGGGACAGGGCGCACAGATACGCAGTATTTT.

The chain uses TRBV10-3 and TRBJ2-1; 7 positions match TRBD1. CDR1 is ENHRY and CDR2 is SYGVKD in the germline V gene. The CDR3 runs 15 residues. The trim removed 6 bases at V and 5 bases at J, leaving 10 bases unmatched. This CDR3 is CAISPRQGPNNEQFF. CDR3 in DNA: TGTGCCATCAGCCCCCGACAGGGTCCAAACAATGAGCAGTTCTTC.

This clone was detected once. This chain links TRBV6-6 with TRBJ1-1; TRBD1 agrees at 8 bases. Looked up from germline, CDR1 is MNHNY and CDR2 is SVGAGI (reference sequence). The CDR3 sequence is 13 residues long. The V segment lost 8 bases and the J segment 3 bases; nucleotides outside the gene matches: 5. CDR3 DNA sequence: TGTGCCAGCCCTGACAGGGGCGACACTGAAGCTTTCTTT. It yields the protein CASPDRGDTEAFF.

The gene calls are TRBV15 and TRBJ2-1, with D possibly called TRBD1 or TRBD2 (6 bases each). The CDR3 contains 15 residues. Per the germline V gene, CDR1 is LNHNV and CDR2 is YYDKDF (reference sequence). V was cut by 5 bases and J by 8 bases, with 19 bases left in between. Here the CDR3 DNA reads TGTGCCACCAGCGGGAACTCCGAGGGGGGCCATGAGCAGTTCTTC. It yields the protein CATSGNSEGGHEQFF.

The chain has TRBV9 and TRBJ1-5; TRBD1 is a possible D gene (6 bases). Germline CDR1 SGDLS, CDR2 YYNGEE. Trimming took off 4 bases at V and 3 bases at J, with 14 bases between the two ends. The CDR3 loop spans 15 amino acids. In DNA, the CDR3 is TGTGCCAGCAGCCAGGGCGGGGGCTTCAATCAGCCCCAGCATTTT. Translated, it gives CASSQGGGFNQPQHF.

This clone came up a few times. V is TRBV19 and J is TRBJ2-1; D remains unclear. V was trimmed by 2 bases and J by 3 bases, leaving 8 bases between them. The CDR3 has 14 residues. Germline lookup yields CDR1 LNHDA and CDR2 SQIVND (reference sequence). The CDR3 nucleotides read TGTGCCAGTAGTATAAGGCCGTACTACAATGAGCAGTTCTTC. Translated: CASSIRPYYNEQFF.

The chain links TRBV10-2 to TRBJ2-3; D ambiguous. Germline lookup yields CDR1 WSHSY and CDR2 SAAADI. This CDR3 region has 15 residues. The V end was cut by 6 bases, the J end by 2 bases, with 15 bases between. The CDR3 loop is CASSGSTDFTDTQYF. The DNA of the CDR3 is TGCGCCAGCAGCGGGTCGACTGATTTCACAGATACGCAGTATTTT.

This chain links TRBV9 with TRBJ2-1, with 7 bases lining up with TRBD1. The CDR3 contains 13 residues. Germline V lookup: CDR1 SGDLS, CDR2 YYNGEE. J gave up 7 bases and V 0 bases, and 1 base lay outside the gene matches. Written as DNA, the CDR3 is TGTGCCAGCAGCGTAGGACAGGGAAATGAGCAGTTCTTC. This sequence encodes CASSVGQGNEQFF.

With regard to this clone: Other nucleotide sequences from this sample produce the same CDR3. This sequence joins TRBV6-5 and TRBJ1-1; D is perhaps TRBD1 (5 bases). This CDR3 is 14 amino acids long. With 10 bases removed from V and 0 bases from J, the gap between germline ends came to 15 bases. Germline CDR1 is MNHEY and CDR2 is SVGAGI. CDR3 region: CATSGWGVNTEAFF. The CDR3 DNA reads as TGTGCCACCTCAGGGTGGGGAGTGAACACTGAAGCTTTCTTT.

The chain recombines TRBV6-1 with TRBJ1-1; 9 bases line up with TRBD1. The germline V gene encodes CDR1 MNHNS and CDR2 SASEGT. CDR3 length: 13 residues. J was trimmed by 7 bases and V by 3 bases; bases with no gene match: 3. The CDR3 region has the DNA TGTGCCAGCAGTGACTACAGGGGGCATGAAGCTTTCTTT. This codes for CASSDYRGHEAFF.

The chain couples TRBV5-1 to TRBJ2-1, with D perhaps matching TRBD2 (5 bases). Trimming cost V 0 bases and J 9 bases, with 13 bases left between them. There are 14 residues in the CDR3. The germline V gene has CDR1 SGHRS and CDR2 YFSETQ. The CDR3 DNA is TGCGCCAGCAGCTTGGAGAGGGTTCACAGTGAGCAGTTCTTC. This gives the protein CASSLERVHSEQFF.

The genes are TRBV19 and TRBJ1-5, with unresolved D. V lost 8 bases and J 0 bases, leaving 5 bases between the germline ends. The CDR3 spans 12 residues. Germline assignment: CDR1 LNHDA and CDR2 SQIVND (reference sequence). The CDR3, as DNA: TGTGCCAGTGGGTATAGCAATCAGCCCCAGCATTTT. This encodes CASGYSNQPQHF.

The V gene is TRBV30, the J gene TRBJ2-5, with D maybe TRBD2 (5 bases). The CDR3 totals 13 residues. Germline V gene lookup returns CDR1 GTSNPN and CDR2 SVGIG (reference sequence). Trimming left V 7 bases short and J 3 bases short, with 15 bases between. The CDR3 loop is CASEGSREETQYF. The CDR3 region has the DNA TGTGCCTCCGAGGGCTCGCGGGAAGAGACCCAGTACTTC.

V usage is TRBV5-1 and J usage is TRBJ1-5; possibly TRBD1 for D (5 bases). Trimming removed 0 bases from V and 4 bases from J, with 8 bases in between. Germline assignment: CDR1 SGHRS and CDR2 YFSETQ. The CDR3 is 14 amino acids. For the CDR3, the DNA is TGCGCCAGCAGCTTGGTGGGGGAAAATCAGCCCCAGCATTTT. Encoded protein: CASSLVGENQPQHF. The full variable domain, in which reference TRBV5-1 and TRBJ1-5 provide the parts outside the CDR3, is KAGVTQTPRYLIKTRGQQVTLSCSPISGHRSVSWYQQTPGQGLQFLFEYFSETQRNKGNFPGRFSGRQFSNSRSEMNVSTLELGDSALYLCASSLVGENQPQHFGDGTRLSIL.

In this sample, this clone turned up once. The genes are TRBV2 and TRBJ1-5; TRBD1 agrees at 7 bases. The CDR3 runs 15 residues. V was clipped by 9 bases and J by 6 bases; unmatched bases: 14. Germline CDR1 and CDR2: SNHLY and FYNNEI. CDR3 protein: CASYPQGEVGQPQHF. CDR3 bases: TGTGCCAGTTACCCTCAGGGGGAGGTGGGTCAGCCCCAGCATTTT.

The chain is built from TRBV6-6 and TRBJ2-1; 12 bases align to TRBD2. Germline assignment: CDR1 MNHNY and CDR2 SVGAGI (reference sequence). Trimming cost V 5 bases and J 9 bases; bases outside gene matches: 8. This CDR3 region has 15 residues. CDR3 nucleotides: TGTGCCAGCAGTGATTCTAGCGGGGGGGCCAGTGAGCAGTTCTTC. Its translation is CASSDSSGGASEQFF.

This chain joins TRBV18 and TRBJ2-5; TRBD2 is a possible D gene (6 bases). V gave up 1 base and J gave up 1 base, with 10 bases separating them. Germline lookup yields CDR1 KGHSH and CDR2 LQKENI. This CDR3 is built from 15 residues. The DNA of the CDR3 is TGTGCCAGCTCACCACGGGCGGGATCCCAAGAGACCCAGTACTTC. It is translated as CASSPRAGSQETQYF.

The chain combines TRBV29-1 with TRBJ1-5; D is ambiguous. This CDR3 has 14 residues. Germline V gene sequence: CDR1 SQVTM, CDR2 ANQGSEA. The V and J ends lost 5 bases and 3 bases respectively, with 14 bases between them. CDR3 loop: CSVLPEGPNQPQHF. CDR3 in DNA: TGCAGCGTTTTACCAGAAGGACCCAATCAGCCCCAGCATTTT.

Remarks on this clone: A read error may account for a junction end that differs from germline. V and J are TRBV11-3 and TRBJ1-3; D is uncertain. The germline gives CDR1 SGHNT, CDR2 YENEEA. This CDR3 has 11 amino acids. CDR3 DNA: TGTGCCAGCGGCTTGGGGAACACCATATATTTT. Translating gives CASGLGNTIYF.

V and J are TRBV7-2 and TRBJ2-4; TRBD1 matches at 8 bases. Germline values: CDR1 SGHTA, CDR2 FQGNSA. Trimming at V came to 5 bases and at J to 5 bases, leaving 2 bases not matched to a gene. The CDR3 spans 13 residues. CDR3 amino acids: CASSTGQENIQYF. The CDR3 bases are TGTGCCAGCAGCACGGGACAGGAAAACATTCAGTACTTC.

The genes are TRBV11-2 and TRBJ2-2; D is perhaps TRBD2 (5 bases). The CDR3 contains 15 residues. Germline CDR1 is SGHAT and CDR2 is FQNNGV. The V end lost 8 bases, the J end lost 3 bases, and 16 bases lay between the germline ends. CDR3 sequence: CASEILEKDTGELFF. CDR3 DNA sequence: TGTGCCAGCGAGATACTAGAGAAAGACACCGGGGAGCTGTTTTTT.

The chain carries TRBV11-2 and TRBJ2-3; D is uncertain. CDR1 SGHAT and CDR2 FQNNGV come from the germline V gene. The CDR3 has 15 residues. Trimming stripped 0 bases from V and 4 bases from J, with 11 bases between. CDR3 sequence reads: CASSLDRTVADTQYF. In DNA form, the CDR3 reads TGTGCCAGCAGCTTAGATCGGACCGTCGCAGATACGCAGTATTTT.

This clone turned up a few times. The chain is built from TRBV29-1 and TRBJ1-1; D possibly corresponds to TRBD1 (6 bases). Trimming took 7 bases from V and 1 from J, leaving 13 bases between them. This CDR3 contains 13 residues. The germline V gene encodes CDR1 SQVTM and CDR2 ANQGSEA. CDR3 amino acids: CSAARGGNTEAFF. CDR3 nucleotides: TGCAGCGCGGCCAGGGGTGGGAACACTGAAGCTTTCTTT.

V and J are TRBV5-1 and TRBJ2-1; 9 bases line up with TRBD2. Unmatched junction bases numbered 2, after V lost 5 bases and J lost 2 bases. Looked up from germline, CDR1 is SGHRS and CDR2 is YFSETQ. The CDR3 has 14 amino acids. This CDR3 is CASRREGAYNEQFF. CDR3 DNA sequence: TGCGCCAGCAGGCGGGAGGGAGCCTACAATGAGCAGTTCTTC.

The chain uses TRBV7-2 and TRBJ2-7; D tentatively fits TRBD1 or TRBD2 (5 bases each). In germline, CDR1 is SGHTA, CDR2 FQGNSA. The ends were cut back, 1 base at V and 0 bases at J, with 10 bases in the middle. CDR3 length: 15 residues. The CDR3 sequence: CASSLEAGSSYEQYF. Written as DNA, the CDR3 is TGTGCCAGCAGCTTAGAGGCAGGGAGCTCCTACGAGCAGTACTTC.

CDR3: CASSNPRTVAYGYTF. The CDR3 nucleotides read TGTGCCAGTAGTAACCCCCGTACAGTTGCCTATGGCTACACCTTC. The genes are TRBV19 and TRBJ1-2, with unresolved D. Trimming cost V 4 bases and J 4 bases, with 16 bases left between them. Germline assignment: CDR1 LNHDA and CDR2 SQIVND (reference sequence). CDR3 size: 15 residues.

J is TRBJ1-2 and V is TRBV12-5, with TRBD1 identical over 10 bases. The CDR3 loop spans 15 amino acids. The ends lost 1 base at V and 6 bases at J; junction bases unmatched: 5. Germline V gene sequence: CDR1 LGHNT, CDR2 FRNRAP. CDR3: CASGLALTGGHGYTF. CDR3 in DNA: TGTGCTAGTGGTTTGGCCTTGACAGGGGGCCATGGCTACACCTTC. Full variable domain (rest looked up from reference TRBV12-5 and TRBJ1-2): DARVTQTPRHKVTEMGQEVTMRCQPILGHNTVFWYRQTMMQGLELLAYFRNRAPLDDSGMPKDRFSAEMPDATLATLKIQPSEPRDSAVYFCASGLALTGGHGYTFGSGTRLTVV.

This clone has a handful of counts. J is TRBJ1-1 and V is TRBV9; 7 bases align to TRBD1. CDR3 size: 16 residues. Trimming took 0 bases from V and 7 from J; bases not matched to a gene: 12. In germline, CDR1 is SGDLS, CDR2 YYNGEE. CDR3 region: CASSVARGLRDSEAFF. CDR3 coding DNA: TGTGCCAGCAGCGTAGCGAGGGGGCTACGGGACAGTGAAGCTTTCTTT.

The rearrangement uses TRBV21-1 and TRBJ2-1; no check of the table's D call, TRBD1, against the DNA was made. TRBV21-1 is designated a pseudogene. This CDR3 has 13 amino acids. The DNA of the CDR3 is TGTGCCAGCAGCAAGGACAGGTACAATGAGCAGTTCTTC. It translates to CASSKDRYNEQFF.